These 14 T cell receptor beta chains came from one sample sequenced in a study of shared clonotypes between healthy human individuals. TCRdb's copy holds only in-frame clones and misses some; the assay was immunoSEQ multiplex PCR. Of around 2.5 million clones in the sample, 80% to 95% were seen once. Sequencing was carried out using naive CD4+ T cells from PBMCs. Subset here: CD45RA+ positively selected. These receptors were taken from a man between 18 and 29 years old in good health. Some clones in this sample may be carry-over from other donors' samples.

The chain joins TRBV10-3 to TRBJ1-1; possible D gene TRBD1, 5 bases. V lost 0 bases and J lost 4, with 9 bases in between. Germline V gene data show CDR1 as ENHRY and CDR2 as SYGVKD. The CDR3 sequence is 14 residues long. The CDR3 coding sequence is TGTGCCATCAGTGAGTCGGGGCAGCCCACTGAAGCTTTCTTT. The encoded protein is CAISESGQPTEAFF.

The chain is built from TRBV28 and TRBJ1-3; TRBD1 matches 9 bases. Per germline, CDR1 MDHEN and CDR2 SYDVKM. The CDR3 runs 15 residues. V lost 6 bases and J lost 4; bases outside the gene matches: 7. CDR3 residues: CASRNRGLAGNTIYF. The CDR3 DNA follows: TGTGCCAGCAGGAACAGGGGGCTAGCGGGAAACACCATATATTTT. The complete variable domain, with remaining parts taken from reference TRBV28 and TRBJ1-3, reads DVKVTQSSRYLVKRTGEKVFLECVQDMDHENMFWYRQDPGLGLRLIYFSYDVKMKEKGDIPEGYSVSREKKERFSLILESASTNQTSMYLCASRNRGLAGNTIYFGEGSWLTVV.

This chain uses TRBV7-9 with TRBJ2-5, with D possibly being TRBD2 (6 bases). The CDR3 spans 12 residues. Germline loops: CDR1 SEHNR, CDR2 FQNEAQ (reference sequence). Trimming removed 5 bases from V and 4 bases from J, with 8 bases in between. The CDR3 nucleotides read TGTGCCAGCAGCCGGGGGATAGAGACCCAGTACTTC. Protein product: CASSRGIETQYF.

The rearrangement links TRBV2 to TRBJ1-5, with D tentatively TRBD1 (5 bases). Between the trimmed V and J ends, which lost 4 bases and 6 bases, there was a span of 10 bases. Germline loops: CDR1 SNHLY, CDR2 FYNNEI. This CDR3 is built from 13 residues. The DNA of the CDR3 is TGTGCCAGCAGTGTAAGGGGTGCTCAGCCCCAGCATTTT. It yields the protein CASSVRGAQPQHF. Using reference TRBV2 and TRBJ1-5 for the parts outside the CDR3, the full variable domain is EPEVTQTPSHQVTQMGQEVILRCVPISNHLYFYWYRQILGQKVEFLVSFYNNEISEKSEIFDDQFSVERPDGSNFTLKIRSTKLEDSAMYFCASSVRGAQPQHFGDGTRLSIL.

This clone was observed a single time. The chain carries TRBV28 and TRBJ2-5, with 7 bases identical to TRBD1. Per germline, CDR1 MDHEN and CDR2 SYDVKM. Trimming removed 5 bases from V and 7 bases from J; junction bases left unmatched: 19. The CDR3 is made up of 17 amino acids. The CDR3 bases are TGTGCCAGCAGTCCCCCGACAGGGTCGGAATTAGGTGGGACCCAGTACTTC. Its translation is CASSPPTGSELGGTQYF. Drawing the rest from reference TRBV28 and TRBJ2-5, the complete variable domain is DVKVTQSSRYLVKRTGEKVFLECVQDMDHENMFWYRQDPGLGLRLIYFSYDVKMKEKGDIPEGYSVSREKKERFSLILESASTNQTSMYLCASSPPTGSELGGTQYFGPGTRLLVL.

The chain is built from TRBV28 and TRBJ1-5; 7 nucleotides agree with TRBD1. CDR1 and CDR2 (germline): MDHEN, SYDVKM. This CDR3 has 16 amino acids. Unmatched junction bases numbered 4, after V lost 2 bases and J lost 0 bases. The chain's CDR3 is CASSLTGEDSNQPQHF. Written as DNA, the CDR3 is TGTGCCAGCAGTTTAACAGGGGAGGATAGCAATCAGCCCCAGCATTTT.

This clone was seen just once. The chain recombines TRBV7-2 with TRBJ1-3, with TRBD1 identical over 8 bases. Trimming took 0 bases from V and 2 from J; bases not matched to a gene: 3. There are 16 residues in the CDR3. Germline CDR1 SGHTA, CDR2 FQGNSA. The CDR3 spells CASSLAPQGAGNTIYF. CDR3 in DNA: TGTGCCAGCAGCTTAGCTCCACAGGGGGCTGGAAACACCATATATTTT.

This clone has a single count. This chain joins TRBV29-1 and TRBJ2-2; the D gene is possibly TRBD2 (7 bases). Germline CDR1 is SQVTM and CDR2 is ANQGSEA. The CDR3 loop spans 12 amino acids. As DNA, the CDR3 is TGCGGGGGGGCAGAGAACACCGGGGAGCTGTTTTTT. Encoded protein: CGGAENTGELFF.

The V and J genes are TRBV11-2 and TRBJ2-3, with D possibly matching TRBD2 (6 bases). Germline CDR1 SGHAT, CDR2 FQNNGV. V was clipped by 7 bases and J by 2 bases, with 10 bases between them. This CDR3 spans 13 amino acids. As DNA, the CDR3 is TGTGCCAGCACTAGCGACCACACAGATACGCAGTATTTT. Its protein is CASTSDHTDTQYF.

V is TRBV28 and J is TRBJ1-2, with D perhaps TRBD1 (6 bases). In germline, CDR1 is MDHEN, CDR2 SYDVKM. This CDR3 region has 15 residues. Trimming took 10 bases from V and 5 from J, leaving 23 bases between them. In DNA form, the CDR3 reads TGTGCCACTACGACCCTCGGGGGGGCAGTTTATGGCTACACCTTC. This encodes CATTTLGGAVYGYTF.

The V and J genes are TRBV29-1 and TRBJ2-5; 7 bases map to TRBD2. The CDR3 is made up of 13 amino acids. The trim removed 6 bases at V and 2 bases at J, leaving 6 bases unmatched. Germline V gives CDR1 SQVTM, CDR2 ANQGSEA. The CDR3 spells CSVHGGGQETQYF. CDR3 coding DNA: TGCAGCGTCCATGGGGGGGGGCAAGAGACCCAGTACTTC.

The gene calls are TRBV12-5 and TRBJ1-2, with 11 nucleotides matching TRBD1. V lost 2 bases and J lost 7; bases outside the gene matches: 9. Germline V CDR1 and CDR2: LGHNT, FRNRAP. The CDR3 sequence is 16 residues long. As DNA, the CDR3 is TGTGCTAGTGGTTTGTCTATTGGACAGGGGGCTCTTGGCTACACCTTC. Translating gives CASGLSIGQGALGYTF. Complete variable domain (other parts from reference TRBV12-5 and TRBJ1-2): DARVTQTPRHKVTEMGQEVTMRCQPILGHNTVFWYRQTMMQGLELLAYFRNRAPLDDSGMPKDRFSAEMPDATLATLKIQPSEPRDSAVYFCASGLSIGQGALGYTFGSGTRLTVV.

V usage is TRBV27 and J usage is TRBJ1-6; 8 nucleotides match TRBD1. V shed 2 bases and J 10 bases; nucleotides not matched to a gene: 4. This CDR3 is built from 14 residues. The germline V gene has CDR1 MNHEY and CDR2 SMNVEV (reference sequence). This CDR3 is CASSLGRGRSPLHF. The CDR3 region has the DNA TGTGCCAGCAGTTTAGGCAGGGGGCGATCACCCCTCCACTTT.

This clone showed up just once. The chain combines TRBV18 with TRBJ1-1; D not resolved. The germline V gene encodes CDR1 KGHSH and CDR2 LQKENI. The CDR3 is 16 amino acids. Trimming removed 3 bases from V and 1 base from J, with 15 bases in between. CDR3 bases: TGTGCCAGCTCACCGCGGCTCCATGACACGAACACTGAAGCTTTCTTT. Encoded protein: CASSPRLHDTNTEAFF.